The 18 T cell receptor beta chains presented below share a single source sample, sequenced in a study of blood T cell repertoires in COVID-19. Generated by immunoSEQ multiplex PCR, the TCRdb table keeps only in-frame clones and is missing some. This sample yields about 79,000 clones, of which about 87% are seen a single time; 4% to 5.5% belongs to the top ten. The sample comprised peripheral blood. These receptors came from a man aged 45-65 years with active COVID-19.

The chain is built from TRBV6-1 and TRBJ1-6; D unclear. Trimming stripped 0 bases from V and 7 bases from J, with 10 bases between. The length of the CDR3 is 15 residues. Germline V gene sequence: CDR1 MNHNS, CDR2 SASEGT. The CDR3 sequence: CASSEAAKTNSPLHF. CDR3 bases: TGTGCCAGCAGTGAAGCAGCGAAAACGAATTCACCCCTCCACTTT.

This rearrangement joins TRBV7-3 to TRBJ2-1; TRBD1 is a possible D gene (7 bases). The germline CDR1 and CDR2 sequences are SGHTA and FQGTGA. V was trimmed by 3 bases and J by 5 bases, leaving 14 bases between them. This CDR3 region has 15 residues. The CDR3 sequence is CASSLAGQRDNEQFF. As DNA, the CDR3 is TGTGCCAGCAGCTTGGCGGGACAGAGGGACAATGAGCAGTTCTTC. The whole variable domain, remainder taken from reference TRBV7-3 and TRBJ2-1, is GAGVSQTPSNKVTEKGKYVELRCDPISGHTALYWYRQSLGQGPEFLIYFQGTGAADDSGLPNDRFFAVRPEGSVSTLKIQRTERGDSAVYLCASSLAGQRDNEQFFGPGTRLTVL.

A note on this clone: A read error may produce the germline difference seen at one junction end. This chain joins TRBV11-2 and TRBJ1-6; D is perhaps TRBD1 (6 bases). The CDR3 has 16 residues. The germline V gene has CDR1 SGHAT and CDR2 FQNNGV. The CDR3 sequence is CASSTIPQGYSSPLHF. Written as DNA, the CDR3 is TGTGCCAGCAGCACAATCCCACAGGGATATAGTTCACCCCTCCACTTT.

This rearrangement joins TRBV9 to TRBJ2-2; perhaps TRBD1 as D (5 bases). Per the germline V gene, CDR1 is SGDLS and CDR2 is YYNGEE. V was clipped by 0 bases and J by 7 bases, with 10 bases between them. CDR3 length equals 14 residues. The CDR3 sequence is CASSVVGAGGELFF. The CDR3 nucleotides are TGTGCCAGCAGCGTAGTTGGGGCAGGCGGGGAGCTGTTTTTT.

J is TRBJ1-1 and V is TRBV5-1; D remains ambiguous. V lost 1 base and J 1 base, leaving 11 bases between the germline ends. Germline assignment: CDR1 SGHRS and CDR2 YFSETQ. CDR3 length: 15 amino acids. Here the CDR3 reads CASSLFGRGNTEAFF. CDR3 in DNA: TGCGCCAGCAGCTTGTTCGGGAGAGGGAACACTGAAGCTTTCTTT.

The V and J genes are TRBV30 and TRBJ1-6, with D maybe TRBD1 (6 bases). V lost 5 bases to trimming and J lost 5 bases, with 10 bases between them. Germline V CDR1 and CDR2: GTSNPN, SVGIG (reference sequence). The CDR3 contains 13 residues. The CDR3 here is CAWGTRDNSPLHF. CDR3 DNA: TGTGCCTGGGGGACAAGAGATAATTCACCCCTCCACTTT.

This chain uses TRBV2 with TRBJ2-7; D ambiguous. Germline lookup yields CDR1 SNHLY and CDR2 FYNNEI. The CDR3 runs 11 residues. The V end lost 6 bases, the J end lost 3 bases, and 6 bases lay between the germline ends. This CDR3 is CASSLYYEQYF. The DNA for the CDR3 is TGTGCCAGCAGCTTGTACTACGAGCAGTACTTC.

This chain joins TRBV28 and TRBJ1-2, with no clear D. Germline CDR1 MDHEN, CDR2 SYDVKM. The CDR3 sequence is 14 residues long. V was trimmed by 2 bases and J by 4 bases, leaving 11 bases between them. CDR3 region: CASSLAGSGYGYTF. CDR3 nucleotide sequence: TGTGCCAGCAGTTTAGCTGGGTCGGGCTATGGCTACACCTTC.

The chain has TRBV7-2 and TRBJ2-3, with D maybe TRBD2 (5 bases). The CDR3 covers 13 residues. From germline, CDR1 is SGHTA and CDR2 FQGNSA. The germline V and J ends were trimmed by 2 bases and 6 bases, with 9 bases remaining between them. CDR3 loop: CASSLSPGDTQYF. In DNA, the CDR3 is TGTGCCAGCAGCTTATCCCCGGGGGATACGCAGTATTTT.

J is TRBJ2-2 and V is TRBV7-6, with TRBD2 identical over 7 bases. The CDR3 totals 17 residues. Germline V lookup: CDR1 SGHVS, CDR2 FNYEAQ. Losses at the gene ends were 2 bases for V and 1 base for J; bases not matched to a gene: 7. In DNA form, the CDR3 reads TGTGCCAGCAGCTTACATGCGGGAGAGGGGAACACCGGGGAGCTGTTTTTT. This gives the protein CASSLHAGEGNTGELFF.

V usage is TRBV3-1 (or the pseudogene TRBV3-2) and J usage is TRBJ2-7; tentative D call: TRBD1 (6 bases). Germline CDR1 LGHDT, CDR2 YNNKEL (reference sequence). Trimming removed 3 bases from V and 2 bases from J, with 14 bases in between. The CDR3 sequence is 15 residues long. CDR3 region: CASSQLGTLTYEQYF. The CDR3 coding sequence is TGTGCCAGCAGCCAGCTAGGGACACTCACCTACGAGCAGTACTTC.

The gene calls are TRBV4-2 and TRBJ2-2; perhaps TRBD2 as D (6 bases). Germline CDR1 reads LGHNA; CDR2 reads YNFKEQ. Trimming removed 0 bases from V and 4 bases from J, with 12 bases in between. The CDR3 is 16 amino acids. This chain's CDR3 is CASSQDPGDGTGELFF. CDR3 nucleotides: TGTGCCAGCAGCCAAGATCCGGGGGACGGCACCGGGGAGCTGTTTTTT.

The genes are TRBV6-1 and TRBJ1-1; tentatively, D is TRBD1 (5 bases). V dropped 3 bases and J dropped 0 bases, with 17 bases sitting between them. This CDR3 comprises 17 residues. Germline V gene lookup returns CDR1 MNHNS and CDR2 SASEGT. The CDR3 DNA sequence: TGTGCCAGCAGTGACGGTCGCAGGGCAGGAATGAACACTGAAGCTTTCTTT. It translates to CASSDGRRAGMNTEAFF.

The V gene is TRBV5-4, the J gene TRBJ2-1; weak D call: TRBD2 (6 bases). The ends were cut back, 4 bases at V and 6 bases at J, with 11 bases in the middle. This CDR3 is 13 amino acids long. Germline CDR1 reads SGHNT; CDR2 reads YYREEE (reference sequence). The CDR3 DNA is TGTGCCAGCAGCCCTCCGGGAGCCAATGAGCAGTTCTTC. Translating it yields CASSPPGANEQFF.

The rearrangement links TRBV19 to TRBJ2-5, with 7 bases that match TRBD1. The trim removed 3 bases at V and 4 bases at J, leaving 5 bases unmatched. The CDR3 is 14 residues long. Looked up from germline, CDR1 is LNHDA and CDR2 is SQIVND (reference sequence). The CDR3 DNA follows: TGTGCCAGTAGTATTCGGCCAGGGGGAGAGACCCAGTACTTC. Amino acid sequence: CASSIRPGGETQYF.

CDR3 DNA sequence: TGCGCCAGCAGCCAAGCAGTTTGGACTTTTAATGAGCAGTTCTTC. It specifies CASSQAVWTFNEQFF. This sequence joins TRBV4-3 and TRBJ2-1, with a tentative D call TRBD2 (5 bases). V shed 1 base and J shed 7 bases, with 14 bases lying between them. Germline loops: CDR1 LGHNA, CDR2 YSLEER. CDR3 length: 15 amino acids.

The table lists this clone with a count of one. The V call is TRBV28, the J call TRBJ1-1, with D possibly matching TRBD1 (5 bases). In germline, CDR1 is MDHEN, CDR2 SYDVKM. This CDR3 has 14 residues. Trimming took off 3 bases at V and 0 bases at J, with 8 bases between the two ends. In nucleotides, the CDR3 is TGTGCCAGCAGTTTTATGGACATGAACACTGAAGCTTTCTTT. Its protein product is CASSFMDMNTEAFF.

This clone was counted once. The chain has TRBV5-1 and TRBJ2-3; 10 positions agree with TRBD1. Trimming cost V 4 bases and J 3 bases; bases outside gene matches: 2. Germline V CDR1 and CDR2: SGHRS, YFSETQ. CDR3 length equals 14 residues. CDR3 amino acids: CASSPGQGTDTQYF. The DNA for the CDR3 is TGCGCCAGCAGCCCGGGACAGGGGACAGATACGCAGTATTTT.